The 11 T cell receptor beta chains listed next were all sequenced from one sample in a study of T cell repertoires in cytomegalovirus infection (dated by TCRdb to between 2018 and 2021). Sequenced using an Illumina HiSeq 1500. TCRdb handled the public reads itself, with Q25 trimming in fastp and clone calling in MiXCR, and kept productive beta chains. When rows share a CDR3 protein, they turn into one entry using the most common DNA and genes. Here the sample has about 180,000 distinct CDR3 sequences; about 20% occur a single time. Roughly 25% of the sample is taken by the ten largest. No antigen is known for these receptors. This specimen's treatment or condition label, per the study, means: in vitro stimulation with specific CMV peptide epitopes to enrich CMV-specific T cells. The material was CD8+ T cells from cultured PBMCs, obtained from culture after CMV antigen stimulation. The origin of the receptors is a human donor in good health (CMV status not recorded). Some clones in this sample may be carry-over from other donors' samples.

The V and J genes are TRBV6-2 or TRBV6-3 and TRBJ2-1, with 7 nucleotides matching TRBD2. The CDR3 has 14 amino acids. Germline trimming cut 7 bases from V and 9 bases from J; bases unmatched to any gene: 12. Per the germline V gene, CDR1 is MNHEY and CDR2 is SVGEGT. The CDR3 coding sequence is TGTGCCAGCACTTATAACTTCGGGGGGATTGAGCAGTTCTTC. This translates into CASTYNFGGIEQFF.

This clonotype was detected a few times. The chain has TRBV7-6 and TRBJ1-1; D unresolved. Germline V gives CDR1 SGHVS, CDR2 FNYEAQ. The CDR3 length is 16 residues. V gave up 2 bases and J gave up 1 base, with 14 bases separating them. The CDR3 DNA reads as TGTGCCAGCAGCTTAAAGTTGGGAAGTCGGAACACTGAAGCTTTCTTT. Amino acid sequence: CASSLKLGSRNTEAFF.

This clonotype has ten or more counts. The chain uses TRBV27 and TRBJ2-1; D gene unclear. Trimming removed 4 bases from V and 6 bases from J, with 19 bases in between. Looked up from germline, CDR1 is MNHEY and CDR2 is SMNVEV (reference sequence). The CDR3 totals 16 residues. In DNA, the CDR3 is TGTGCCAGCAGTTCACCCCCGAGGATTATGGGCAATGAGCAGTTCTTC. It codes for CASSSPPRIMGNEQFF.

V and J are TRBV7-6 and TRBJ1-1; D unresolved. Germline V gene sequence: CDR1 SGHVS, CDR2 FNYEAQ. The V end lost 0 bases, the J end lost 11 bases, and 13 bases lay between the germline ends. CDR3 length: 13 residues. CDR3 sequence: CASSLAIGFGAFF. The CDR3, as DNA: TGTGCCAGCAGCTTAGCTATTGGGTTCGGCGCTTTCTTT.

This chain connects TRBV7-3 to TRBJ2-2, with D perhaps TRBD1 (5 bases). The CDR3 is made up of 14 amino acids. The germline gives CDR1 SGHTA, CDR2 FQGTGA. Trimming cost V 5 bases and J 1 base, with 8 bases left between them. CDR3 nucleotides: TGTGCCAGCAGCGCCAGGGAGAACACCGGGGAGCTGTTTTTT. It codes for CASSARENTGELFF.

V and J are TRBV6-2 or TRBV6-3 and TRBJ2-5; a weak D match, TRBD1 (6 bases). Germline values: CDR1 MNHEY, CDR2 SVGEGT. V was shortened by 4 bases and J by 3 bases, with 15 bases between the two germline ends. There are 15 residues in the CDR3. CDR3 coding DNA: TGTGCCAGCAGTTCCTCCGACAGGCTCGAAGAGACCCAGTACTTC. This gives the protein CASSSSDRLEETQYF.

The chain recombines TRBV12-3 or TRBV12-4 with TRBJ1-2, with TRBD1 as a possible D gene (6 bases). The CDR3 length is 15 residues. Trimming stripped 3 bases from V and 4 bases from J, with 15 bases between. CDR3: CASSLGRGQIYGYTF. As DNA, the CDR3 is TGTGCCAGCAGTTTGGGCAGGGGCCAGATCTATGGCTACACCTTC.

The V and J genes are TRBV15 and TRBJ1-2; D may be TRBD1 (6 bases). CDR3 length equals 18 residues. Germline V gene sequence: CDR1 LNHNV, CDR2 YYDKDF (reference sequence). The V gene lost 3 bases and the J gene lost 4 bases, with 24 bases spanning the gap. In nucleotides, the CDR3 is TGTGCCACCAGCAGGGATCAGGGGAAGATTTTTTCTGGCTATGGCTACACCTTC. It specifies CATSRDQGKIFSGYGYTF.

The genes are TRBV12-3 or TRBV12-4 and TRBJ1-2, with D possibly TRBD1 on 5 matching bases. CDR3 size: 16 residues. Trimming removed 6 bases from V and 3 bases from J, with 20 bases in between. Here the CDR3 DNA reads TGTGCCAGCAGCCCCACGGGGCGGTCTCTCCACTATGGCTACACCTTC. Its translation: CASSPTGRSLHYGYTF.

The V gene is TRBV6-1, the J gene TRBJ1-2, with a tentative D call TRBD1 (5 bases). The germline V gene encodes CDR1 MNHNS and CDR2 SASEGT. V gave up 0 bases and J gave up 4 bases, with 9 bases separating them. This CDR3 has 14 amino acids. The CDR3 is CASSEAQGIYGYTF. CDR3 coding DNA: TGTGCCAGCAGTGAAGCGCAGGGTATCTATGGCTACACCTTC.

CDR3: CASTSTTGNGAKNIQYF. The CDR3, as DNA: TGTGCCAGCACCAGCACTACAGGAAACGGGGCCAAAAACATTCAGTACTTC. V usage is TRBV7-8 and J usage is TRBJ2-4; perhaps TRBD1 as D (5 bases). The CDR3 length is 17 residues. Looked up from germline, CDR1 is SGHVS and CDR2 is FQNEAQ. Trimming removed 7 bases from V and 1 base from J, with 20 bases in between.